The present entry profiles one T cell receptor beta chain with its context. Trimming took off 4 bases at V and 0 bases at J, with 16 bases between the two ends. The CDR3 sequence is 16 residues long. CDR1 and CDR2 (germline): SNHLY, FYNNEI. This sample stems from a study of sequential checkpoint blockade in melanoma. Only in-frame clones appear in the TCRdb table, and some are missing; sequencing was by immunoSEQ multiplex PCR. There are around 20,000 clones in the sample; under 85% occur only once, and roughly 34% lies in the top ten. This sample's treatment: randomized to nivolumab then ipilimumab (arm A) or the reverse (arm B). Patients had received no earlier DNA-damaging chemotherapy. From thawed PBMCs, live CD3+CD8+ cells negative for CD19 and CD56 were sorted.

Specimen: CD8+ T cells sorted from blood (inferred from file names), collected from a patient given nivolumab and ipilimumab in sequence. The chain uses TRBV2 and TRBJ2-7, with a weak D call TRBD1 (6 bases). The receptor comes from a human donor with melanoma. The CDR3 DNA sequence: TGTGCCAGCAGTGGTCTGGACAGCGTTAGCTCCTACGAGCAGTACTTC. Its protein is CASSGLDSVSSYEQYF.